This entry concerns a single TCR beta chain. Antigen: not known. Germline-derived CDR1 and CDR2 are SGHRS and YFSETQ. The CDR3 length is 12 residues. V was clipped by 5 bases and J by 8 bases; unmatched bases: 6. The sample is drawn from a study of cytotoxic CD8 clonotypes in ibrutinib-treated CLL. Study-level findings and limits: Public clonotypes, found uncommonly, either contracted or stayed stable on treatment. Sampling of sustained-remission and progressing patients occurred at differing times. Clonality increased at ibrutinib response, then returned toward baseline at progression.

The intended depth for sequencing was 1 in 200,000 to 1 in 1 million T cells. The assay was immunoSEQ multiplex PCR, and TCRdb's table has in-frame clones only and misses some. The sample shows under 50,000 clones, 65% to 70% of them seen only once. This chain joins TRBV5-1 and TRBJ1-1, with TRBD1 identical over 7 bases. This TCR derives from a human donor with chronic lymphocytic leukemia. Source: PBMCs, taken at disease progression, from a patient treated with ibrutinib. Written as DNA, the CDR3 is TGCGCCAGCAGTAGACAGGGAGACGAAGCTTTCTTT. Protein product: CASSRQGDEAFF. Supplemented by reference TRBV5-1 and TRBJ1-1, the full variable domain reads KAGVTQTPRYLIKTRGQQVTLSCSPISGHRSVSWYQQTPGQGLQFLFEYFSETQRNKGNFPGRFSGRQFSNSRSEMNVSTLELGDSALYLCASSRQGDEAFFGQGTRLTVV.